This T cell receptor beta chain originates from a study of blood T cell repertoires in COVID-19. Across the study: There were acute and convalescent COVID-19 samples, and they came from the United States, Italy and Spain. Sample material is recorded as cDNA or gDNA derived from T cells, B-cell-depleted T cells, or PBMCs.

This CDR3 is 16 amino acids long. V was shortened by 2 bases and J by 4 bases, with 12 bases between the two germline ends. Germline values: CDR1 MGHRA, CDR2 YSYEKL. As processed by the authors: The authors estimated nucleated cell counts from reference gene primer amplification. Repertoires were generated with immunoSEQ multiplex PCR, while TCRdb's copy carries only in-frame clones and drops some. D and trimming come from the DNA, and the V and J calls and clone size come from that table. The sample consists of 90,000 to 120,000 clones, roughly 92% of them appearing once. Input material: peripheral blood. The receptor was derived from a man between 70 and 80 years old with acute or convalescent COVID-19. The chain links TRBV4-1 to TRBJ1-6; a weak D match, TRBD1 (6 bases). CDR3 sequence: CASSQIIGQYNSPLHF. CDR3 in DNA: TGCGCCAGCAGCCAAATAATCGGACAGTATAATTCACCCCTCCACTTT.